A single sample gave rise to the 12 T cell receptor beta chains below, sequenced in a study of blood T cells in healthy people across ages. Primed by a sample-barcoded 5' primer and a J-beta primer mix, a second PCR proceeded for 7 to 11 cycles. Each CDR3 protein is one row after TCRdb ran MiXCR on the 5' RACE reads. Among over 600,000 distinct CDR3 sequences listed, more than 35% were seen once. The specimen was blood. The receptors stem from a man at least 80 years old in good health.

V gene TRBV20-1 combines with J gene TRBJ2-5; D assignment may be TRBD1 or TRBD2 (5 bases each). The DNA end is a closer match to TRBJ2-7, so the J assignment may be wrong. The CDR3 has 12 residues. Germline assignment: CDR1 DFQATT and CDR2 SNEGSKA (reference sequence). In DNA, the CDR3 is TGCAGTGCTAGAGGGGGGAACAACGAGCAGTACTTC. Translating gives CSARGGNNEQYF.

This clonotype was observed a handful of times. The gene calls are TRBV6-5 and TRBJ2-2; D call uncertain. Germline lookup yields CDR1 MNHEY and CDR2 SVGAGI. This CDR3 contains 15 residues. Trimming shortened V by 5 bases and J by 6 bases, and 16 bases separated the two germline ends. The CDR3 sequence: CASSQAPWVAGELFF. CDR3 DNA: TGTGCCAGCAGTCAAGCCCCCTGGGTAGCCGGGGAGCTGTTTTTT.

This clonotype was picked up a small number of times. This rearrangement joins TRBV13 to TRBJ2-7, with TRBD2 matching over 16 bases. This CDR3 region has 18 residues. CDR1 and CDR2 (germline): PRHDT, FYEKMQ (reference sequence). J was trimmed by 2 bases and V by 5 bases; bases with no gene match: 9. DNA for the CDR3: TGTGCCAGCAGCCCTTTGGGACTAGCGGGAGGGCGGACCTACGAGCAGTACTTC. Its protein product is CASSPLGLAGGRTYEQYF.

This clonotype was observed a few times. The V and J genes are TRBV5-1 and TRBJ1-1, with D unclear. Per germline, CDR1 SGHRS and CDR2 YFSETQ. There are 13 residues in the CDR3. The V end lost 2 bases, the J end lost 0 bases, and 5 bases lay between the germline ends. CDR3 residues: CASSFDLNTEAFF. The CDR3 region has the DNA TGCGCCAGCAGCTTTGACCTGAACACTGAAGCTTTCTTT.

This clonotype has a handful of counts. The chain combines TRBV5-1 with TRBJ2-5; D gene unclear. The CDR3 is 14 amino acids. Germline V gene sequence: CDR1 SGHRS, CDR2 YFSETQ. V dropped 0 bases and J dropped 2 bases, with 8 bases sitting between them. CDR3 in DNA: TGCGCCAGCAGCTTGGGAATCGGGCAAGAGACCCAGTACTTC. This gives the protein CASSLGIGQETQYF. Full variable domain (outside the CDR3, taken from reference TRBV5-1 and TRBJ2-5): KAGVTQTPRYLIKTRGQQVTLSCSPISGHRSVSWYQQTPGQGLQFLFEYFSETQRNKGNFPGRFSGRQFSNSRSEMNVSTLELGDSALYLCASSLGIGQETQYFGPGTRLLVL.

The sample holds one count of this clonotype. The genes are TRBV5-1 and TRBJ2-1; TRBD2 aligns across 9 bases. The V and J ends lost 4 bases and 3 bases, in that order; junction bases with no gene match: 5. The germline CDR1 and CDR2 sequences are SGHRS and YFSETQ. The CDR3 length is 15 residues. The CDR3 here is CASSATSGDYNEQFF. CDR3 in DNA: TGCGCCAGCAGCGCGACTAGCGGAGACTACAATGAGCAGTTCTTC.

This chain links TRBV2 with TRBJ2-3; 14 nucleotides agree with TRBD2. Trimming at V came to 0 bases and at J to 6 bases, leaving 2 bases not matched to a gene. The germline CDR1 and CDR2 sequences are SNHLY and FYNNEI. This CDR3 region has 16 residues. CDR3 DNA: TGTGCCAGCAGTGAAGCGACTAGCGGGGGGGCGGATACGCAGTATTTT. Translated, it gives CASSEATSGGADTQYF.

J is TRBJ2-2 and V is TRBV20-1; 7 positions agree with TRBD2. V shed 3 bases and J 6 bases; nucleotides not matched to a gene: 10. Germline CDR1 DFQATT, CDR2 SNEGSKA (reference sequence). The CDR3 extends over 15 amino acids. DNA for the CDR3: TGCAGTGCTAGCCCTAGCGGCCTCGAGGCCGGGGAGCTGTTTTTT. It codes for CSASPSGLEAGELFF.

The V call is TRBV20-1, the J call TRBJ1-6; tentatively, D is TRBD1 (6 bases). The V end was cut by 5 bases, the J end by 7 bases, with 9 bases between. Germline-derived CDR1 and CDR2 are DFQATT and SNEGSKA (reference sequence). The CDR3 runs to 12 residues. CDR3 protein: CSAVQGNSPLHF. DNA for the CDR3: TGCAGTGCTGTACAGGGAAATTCACCCCTCCACTTT.

With respect to this clonotype: Sequence at one end of the junction differs from germline and may be a read error. V and J are TRBV3-1 and TRBJ2-4, with TRBD2 matching 11 bases. Matching the DNA end better, TRBJ2-5 makes the J call doubtful. CDR1 is LGHDT and CDR2 is YNNKEL in the germline V gene (reference sequence). This CDR3 spans 17 amino acids. CDR3 coding DNA: TGTGCCAACAGCCAAAACCCCGGGACTAGCGGAGGAGAGACCCAGTACTTC. The encoded protein is CANSQNPGTSGGETQYF.

In DNA form, the CDR3 reads TGTGCCAGCACCTGGGGAAGGGATGAGCAGTACTTC. Amino acid sequence: CASTWGRDEQYF. The genes are TRBV12-3 or TRBV12-4 and TRBJ2-5; D call uncertain. Deletions cut 7 bases from V and 11 bases from J, with 17 bases between. The CDR3 sequence is 12 residues long.

The chain employs TRBV24-1 and TRBJ2-1, with TRBD1 matching over 10 bases. Per the germline V gene, CDR1 is KGHDR and CDR2 is SFDVKD. The junction had 6 bases not matched to a gene; V was cut back by 7 bases and J by 4 bases. The CDR3 has 15 amino acids. CDR3 coding DNA: TGTGCCACCAGCCCCGGGACAGGGGCATACAATGAGCAGTTCTTC. Translating gives CATSPGTGAYNEQFF.